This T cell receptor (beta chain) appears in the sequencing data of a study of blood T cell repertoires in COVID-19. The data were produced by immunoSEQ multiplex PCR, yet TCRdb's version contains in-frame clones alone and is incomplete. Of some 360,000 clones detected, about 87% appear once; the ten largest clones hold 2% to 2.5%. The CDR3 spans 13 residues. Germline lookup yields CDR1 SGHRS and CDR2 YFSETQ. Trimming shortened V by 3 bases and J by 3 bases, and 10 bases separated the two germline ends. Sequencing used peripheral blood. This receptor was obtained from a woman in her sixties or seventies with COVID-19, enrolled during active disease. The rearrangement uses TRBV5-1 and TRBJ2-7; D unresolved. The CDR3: CASSSDSLYEQYF. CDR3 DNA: TGCGCCAGCAGCTCAGACTCTCTCTACGAGCAGTACTTC.